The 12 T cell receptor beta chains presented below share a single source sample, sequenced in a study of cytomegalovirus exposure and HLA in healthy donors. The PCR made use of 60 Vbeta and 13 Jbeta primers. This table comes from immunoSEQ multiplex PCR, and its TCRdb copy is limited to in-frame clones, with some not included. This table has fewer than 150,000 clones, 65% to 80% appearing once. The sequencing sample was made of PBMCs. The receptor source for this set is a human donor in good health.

As DNA, the CDR3 is TGTGCCAGCAGTTACGTACACAACACAGATACGCAGTATTTT. Its translation: CASSYVHNTDTQYF. The gene calls are TRBV6-6 and TRBJ2-3, with D unclear. Trimming removed 2 bases at V and 2 bases at J, with 8 bases between. The CDR3 runs to 14 residues. CDR1 is MNHNY and CDR2 is SVGAGI in the germline V gene (reference sequence).

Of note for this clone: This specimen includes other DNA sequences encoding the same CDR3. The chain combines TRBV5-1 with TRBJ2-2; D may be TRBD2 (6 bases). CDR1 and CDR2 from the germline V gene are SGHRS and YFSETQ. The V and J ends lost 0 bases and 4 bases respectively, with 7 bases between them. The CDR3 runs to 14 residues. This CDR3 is CASSLAGGTGELFF. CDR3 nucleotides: TGCGCCAGCAGCTTGGCCGGGGGCACCGGGGAGCTGTTTTTT.

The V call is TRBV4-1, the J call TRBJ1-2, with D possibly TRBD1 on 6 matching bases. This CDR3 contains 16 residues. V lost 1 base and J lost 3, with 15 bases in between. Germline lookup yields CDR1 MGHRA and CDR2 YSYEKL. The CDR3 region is CASSQGGGGNYYGYTF. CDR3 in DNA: TGCGCCAGCAGCCAAGGCGGGGGCGGAAATTACTATGGCTACACCTTC.

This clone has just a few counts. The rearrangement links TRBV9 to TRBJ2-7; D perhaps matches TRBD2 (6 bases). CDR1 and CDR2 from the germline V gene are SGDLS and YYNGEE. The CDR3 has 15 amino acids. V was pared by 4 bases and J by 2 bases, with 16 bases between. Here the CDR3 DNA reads TGTGCCAGCAGCCCAGAGGAGGGCTTCCCCTACGAGCAGTACTTC. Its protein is CASSPEEGFPYEQYF.

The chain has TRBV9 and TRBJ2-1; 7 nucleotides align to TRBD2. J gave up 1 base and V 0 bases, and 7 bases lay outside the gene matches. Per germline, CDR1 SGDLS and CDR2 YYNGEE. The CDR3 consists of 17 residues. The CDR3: CASSVVGSGPSYNEQFF. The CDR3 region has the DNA TGTGCCAGCAGCGTAGTCGGTAGCGGGCCTTCCTACAATGAGCAGTTCTTC. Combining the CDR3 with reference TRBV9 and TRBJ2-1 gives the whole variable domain DSGVTQTPKHLITATGQRVTLRCSPRSGDLSVYWYQQSLDQGLQFLIQYYNGEERAKGNILERFSAQQFPDLHSELNLSSLELGDSALYFCASSVVGSGPSYNEQFFGPGTRLTVL.

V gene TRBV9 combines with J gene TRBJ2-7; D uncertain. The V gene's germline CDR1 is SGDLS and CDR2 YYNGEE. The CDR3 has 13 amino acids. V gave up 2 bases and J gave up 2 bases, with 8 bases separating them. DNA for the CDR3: TGTGCCAGCAGCGTTGAAGCTACCTACGAGCAGTACTTC. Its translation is CASSVEATYEQYF.

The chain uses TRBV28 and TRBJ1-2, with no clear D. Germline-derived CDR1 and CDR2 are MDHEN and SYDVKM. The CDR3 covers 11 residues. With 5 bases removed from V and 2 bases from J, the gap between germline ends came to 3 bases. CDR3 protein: CASSRNYGYTF. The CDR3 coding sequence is TGTGCCAGCAGTCGGAACTATGGCTACACCTTC.

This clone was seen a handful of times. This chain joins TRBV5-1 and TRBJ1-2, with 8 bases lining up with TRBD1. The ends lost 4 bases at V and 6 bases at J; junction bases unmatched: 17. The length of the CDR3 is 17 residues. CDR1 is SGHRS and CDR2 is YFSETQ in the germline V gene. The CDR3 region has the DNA TGCGCCAGCAGCGCTAACAGGGACAGGATGGAGGTGGATGGCTACACCTTC. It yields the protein CASSANRDRMEVDGYTF.

CDR3: CASSLDPTEQYF. CDR3 bases: TGTGCCAGCAGCTTAGATCCAACTGAGCAGTACTTC. This chain uses TRBV11-3 with TRBJ2-7; no clear D. The CDR3 spans 12 residues. In germline, CDR1 is SGHNT, CDR2 YENEEA. The V gene lost 0 bases and the J gene lost 7 bases, with 7 bases spanning the gap.

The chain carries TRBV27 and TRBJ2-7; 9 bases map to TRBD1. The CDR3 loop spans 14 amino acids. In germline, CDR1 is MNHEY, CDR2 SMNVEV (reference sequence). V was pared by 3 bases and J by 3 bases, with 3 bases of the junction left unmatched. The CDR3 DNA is TGTGCCAGCAGTTTCACAGGGGGCTTCTACGAGCAGTACTTC. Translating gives CASSFTGGFYEQYF.

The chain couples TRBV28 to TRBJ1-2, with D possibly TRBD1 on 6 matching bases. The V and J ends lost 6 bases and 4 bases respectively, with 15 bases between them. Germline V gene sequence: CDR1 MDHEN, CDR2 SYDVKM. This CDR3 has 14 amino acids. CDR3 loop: CASSHGTPGYGYTF. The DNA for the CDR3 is TGTGCCAGCAGCCACGGGACACCCGGCTATGGCTACACCTTC.

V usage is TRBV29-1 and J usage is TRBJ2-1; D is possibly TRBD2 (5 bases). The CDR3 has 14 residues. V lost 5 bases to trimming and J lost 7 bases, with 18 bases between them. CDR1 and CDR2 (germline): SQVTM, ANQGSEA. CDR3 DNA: TGCAGCGTTCTCACGGGCGCGGGCTTGAATGAGCAGTTCTTC. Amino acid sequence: CSVLTGAGLNEQFF.